Shown below are 22 T cell receptor beta chains from a single sample sequenced in a study. Using its own MiXCR run on the 5' RACE reads, TCRdb lists one record per CDR3 protein. The top ten hold 4.5% of the sample, which has several thousand distinct CDR3 sequences, roughly 73% seen once. Treg sorting used a CD4+CD25+CD127-/low gate. What was sequenced was tumor-infiltrating Tregs sorted from the breast tumor. These receptors were taken from a female donor with breast cancer.

CDR3 amino acids: CASSNGGGGEKLFF. CDR3 in DNA: TGTGCCAGCAGTAACGGGGGGGGAGGCGAAAAACTGTTTTTT. V is TRBV6-6 and J is TRBJ1-4; D may be TRBD1 (5 bases). V was trimmed by 5 bases and J by 8 bases, leaving 15 bases between them. The germline V gene has CDR1 MNHNY and CDR2 SVGAGI (reference sequence). The CDR3 has 14 residues.

The chain couples TRBV5-1 to TRBJ2-3; 11 bases line up with TRBD1. Gene TRBJ1-5 matches the end of the DNA better, so the J call may be wrong. The germline CDR1 and CDR2 sequences are SGHRS and YFSETQ. The CDR3 covers 14 residues. This chain's CDR3 is CASSAGTGGQSQHF. In DNA, the CDR3 is TGCGCCAGCAGCGCCGGGACAGGGGGACAGTCCCAGCATTTT.

The chain combines TRBV6-5 with TRBJ2-7, with 9 bases lining up with TRBD1. Germline V gene sequence: CDR1 MNHEY, CDR2 SVGAGI. Germline trimming cut 1 base from V and 3 bases from J; bases unmatched to any gene: 4. The CDR3 spans 15 residues. CDR3 DNA sequence: TGTGCCAGCAGTTACTTACCGACAGGGGGCTACGAGCAGTACTTC. Protein: CASSYLPTGGYEQYF.

This clonotype was detected only a few times. This chain links TRBV5-1 with TRBJ2-6; D may be TRBD2 (6 bases). CDR3 length: 13 amino acids. Trimming took off 4 bases at V and 4 bases at J, with 6 bases between the two ends. The germline V gene has CDR1 SGHRS and CDR2 YFSETQ. The CDR3 protein is CASSREGANVLTF. As DNA, the CDR3 is TGCGCCAGCAGCCGGGAGGGGGCCAACGTCCTGACTTTC.

This clonotype was detected a few times. The chain employs TRBV20-1 and TRBJ1-1, with TRBD1 identical over 7 bases. The CDR3 spans 14 residues. With 1 base clipped from V and 10 bases from J, the junction kept 12 bases outside the gene matches. Per the germline V gene, CDR1 is DFQATT and CDR2 is SNEGSKA (reference sequence). The CDR3, as DNA: TGCAGTGCTAGAGCCAAGCAGGGGGTCGGCGGAGCTTTCTTT. Its translation is CSARAKQGVGGAFF.

The chain combines TRBV5-5 with TRBJ2-1; no reliable D call. Germline loops: CDR1 SGHKS, CDR2 YYEKEE (reference sequence). The CDR3 is made up of 13 amino acids. V was clipped by 4 bases and J by 6 bases, with 11 bases between them. CDR3 in amino acids: CASSLEDTNEQFF. In DNA, the CDR3 is TGTGCCAGCAGCCTTGAGGATACCAATGAGCAGTTCTTC.

The chain is built from TRBV20-1 and TRBJ1-5, with TRBD1 matching over 12 bases. CDR1 and CDR2 from the germline V gene are DFQATT and SNEGSKA (reference sequence). V was clipped by 6 bases and J by 6 bases; unmatched bases: 3. This CDR3 region has 13 residues. The CDR3 spells CSAGDRGPQPQHF. The CDR3 coding sequence is TGCAGTGCCGGGGACAGGGGGCCTCAGCCCCAGCATTTT.

The V and J genes are TRBV7-2 and TRBJ2-1; D not certain. The CDR3 runs to 12 residues. CDR1 is SGHTA, CDR2 FQGNSA, per germline. Trimming took off 5 bases at V and 9 bases at J, with 11 bases between the two ends. CDR3 nucleotide sequence: TGTGCCAGCAGCCACCCCTTTGGTGAGCAGTTCTTC. Amino acids: CASSHPFGEQFF.

This clonotype has just a few counts. V is TRBV12-3 or TRBV12-4 and J is TRBJ2-1, with 9 positions matching TRBD2. Germline trimming cut 6 bases from V and 4 bases from J; bases unmatched to any gene: 4. This CDR3 has 14 residues. CDR3 protein: CASRRTSAYNEQFF. DNA for the CDR3: TGTGCCAGCAGAAGGACTAGCGCTTACAATGAGCAGTTCTTC.

V usage is TRBV20-1 and J usage is TRBJ1-3; 8 bases align to TRBD1. The V gene's germline CDR1 is DFQATT and CDR2 SNEGSKA (reference sequence). This CDR3 contains 13 residues. Losses at the gene ends were 6 bases for V and 3 bases for J; bases not matched to a gene: 4. CDR3 amino acids: CSARTGSGNTIYF. DNA for the CDR3: TGCAGTGCAAGGACAGGGAGTGGAAACACCATATATTTT.

This clonotype has just a few counts. The junction departs from the called germline gene at one end, perhaps through a read error. The chain couples TRBV4-2 to TRBJ2-7; 8 positions match TRBD1. Germline CDR1 reads LGHNA; CDR2 reads YNFKEQ. The CDR3 has 16 amino acids. CDR3 DNA: TGCGCCAGCAGCCACCGGACAGGGTCATTGGAATACGAGCAGTACTTC. Translated, it gives CASSHRTGSLEYEQYF.

V is TRBV12-3 or TRBV12-4 and J is TRBJ2-3; D may correspond to TRBD1 or TRBD2 (6 bases each). The CDR3 is 18 residues long. Deletions cut 7 bases from V and 1 base from J, with 24 bases between. The CDR3 protein is CASTRGAGVTPRTDTQYF. The DNA of the CDR3 is TGTGCCAGCACGAGGGGGGCCGGGGTCACACCCCGCACAGATACGCAGTATTTT.

The rearrangement uses TRBV6-1 and TRBJ2-7; tentatively, D is TRBD2 (6 bases). CDR3 length equals 14 residues. Germline V gene sequence: CDR1 MNHNS, CDR2 SASEGT. V gave up 5 bases and J gave up 3 bases, with 14 bases separating them. The CDR3 DNA reads as TGTGCCAGCAGTCCCCCTGGGCGGGGCTACGAGCAGTACTTC. Translated: CASSPPGRGYEQYF.

V is TRBV5-5 and J is TRBJ1-5, with a tentative D call TRBD1 (6 bases). Per germline, CDR1 SGHKS and CDR2 YYEKEE (reference sequence). V lost 0 bases, J lost 3 bases, and 13 bases lay in between. This CDR3 is built from 16 residues. The CDR3 sequence is CASSLGRQVPNQPQHF. The DNA of the CDR3 is TGTGCCAGCAGCTTGGGTCGACAGGTTCCCAATCAGCCCCAGCATTTT.

This chain uses TRBV4-1 with TRBJ1-2; maybe TRBD1 (5 bases). V was trimmed by 1 base and J by 4 bases, leaving 7 bases between them. This CDR3 comprises 13 residues. CDR1 is MGHRA, CDR2 YSYEKL, per germline. The CDR3 region is CASSQGQGYGYTF. CDR3 in DNA: TGCGCCAGCAGCCAAGGCCAGGGCTATGGCTACACCTTC.

The rearrangement joins TRBV29-1 to TRBJ1-2; no firm D call. Germline CDR1 SQVTM, CDR2 ANQGSEA. This CDR3 region has 11 residues. Trimming removed 4 bases from V and 6 bases from J, with 9 bases in between. In DNA, the CDR3 is TGCAGCGTTGGTCCGGAGGATGGCTACACCTTC. It yields the protein CSVGPEDGYTF. The full variable domain, in which reference TRBV29-1 and TRBJ1-2 provide the parts outside the CDR3, is SAVISQKPSRDICQRGTSLTIQCQVDSQVTMMFWYRQQPGQSLTLIATANQGSEATYESGFVIDKFPISRPNLTFSTLTVSNMSPEDSSIYLCSVGPEDGYTFGSGTRLTVV.

The gene calls are TRBV5-1 and TRBJ1-1; the D gene is possibly TRBD1 (5 bases). V was trimmed by 0 bases and J by 5 bases, leaving 14 bases between them. Germline-derived CDR1 and CDR2 are SGHRS and YFSETQ. CDR3 size: 15 residues. CDR3 loop: CASSLEQVPGTEAFF. In DNA, the CDR3 is TGCGCCAGCAGCTTGGAACAGGTCCCTGGTACTGAAGCTTTCTTT.

V gene TRBV5-1 combines with J gene TRBJ2-1; D ambiguous. In germline, CDR1 is SGHRS, CDR2 YFSETQ. The CDR3 extends over 14 amino acids. V was clipped by 4 bases and J by 7 bases, with 15 bases between them. This CDR3 is CASSDAQLGNEQFF. CDR3 nucleotides: TGCGCCAGCAGCGATGCCCAGCTAGGGAATGAGCAGTTCTTC.

The chain combines TRBV28 with TRBJ2-7, with D perhaps TRBD2 (6 bases). Germline V gene data show CDR1 as MDHEN and CDR2 as SYDVKM. This CDR3 has 14 amino acids. Trimming pared 2 bases from V and 2 bases from J, leaving 10 bases between. This CDR3 is CASSLGGQTYEQYF. The CDR3 region has the DNA TGTGCCAGCAGTTTAGGAGGGCAGACCTACGAGCAGTACTTC.

This clonotype was observed a few times. This chain connects TRBV11-3 to TRBJ2-3, with D unclear. Per the germline V gene, CDR1 is SGHNT and CDR2 is YENEEA. V lost 3 bases and J lost 4, with 5 bases in between. There are 12 residues in the CDR3. In DNA form, the CDR3 reads TGTGCCAGCAGCTTCGGGCCAGATACGCAGTATTTT. Translated, it gives CASSFGPDTQYF.

The chain is built from TRBV7-2 and TRBJ1-3; D remains ambiguous. The ends were cut back, 1 base at V and 8 bases at J, with 9 bases in the middle. In germline, CDR1 is SGHTA, CDR2 FQGNSA. The CDR3 is 13 amino acids. The CDR3 sequence: CASSLERSHTIYF. The CDR3 DNA follows: TGTGCCAGCAGCTTAGAGAGGAGCCACACCATATATTTT.

The chain employs TRBV5-1 and TRBJ2-2, with D possibly matching TRBD1 (5 bases). This CDR3 is 17 amino acids long. The V end lost 0 bases, the J end lost 2 bases, and 14 bases lay between the germline ends. Germline loops: CDR1 SGHRS, CDR2 YFSETQ. The CDR3 here is CASSLAVTGSNTGELFF. As DNA, the CDR3 is TGCGCCAGCAGCTTGGCCGTCACAGGCAGCAACACCGGGGAGCTGTTTTTT.